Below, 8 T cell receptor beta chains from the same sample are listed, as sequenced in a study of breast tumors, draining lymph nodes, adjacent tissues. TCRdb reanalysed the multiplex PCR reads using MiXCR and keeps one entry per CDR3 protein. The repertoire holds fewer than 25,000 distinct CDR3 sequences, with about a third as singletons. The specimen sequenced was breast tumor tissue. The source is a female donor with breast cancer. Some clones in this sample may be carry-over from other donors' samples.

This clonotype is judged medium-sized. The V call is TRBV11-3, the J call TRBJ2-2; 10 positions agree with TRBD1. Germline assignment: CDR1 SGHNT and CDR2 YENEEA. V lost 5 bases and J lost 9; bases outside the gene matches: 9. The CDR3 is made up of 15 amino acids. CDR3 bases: TGTGCCAGCAGCCTAGGGGGGACAGGGGACCGGGAGCTGTTTTTT. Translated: CASSLGGTGDRELFF.

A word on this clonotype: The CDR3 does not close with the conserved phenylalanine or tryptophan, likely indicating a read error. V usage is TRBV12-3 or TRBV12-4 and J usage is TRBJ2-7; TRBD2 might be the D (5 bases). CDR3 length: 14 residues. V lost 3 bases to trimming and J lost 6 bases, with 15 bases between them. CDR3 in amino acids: CASSFSSQRSEQYC. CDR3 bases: TGTGCCAGCAGTTTTAGTAGCCAGCGGAGCGAGCAGTACTGC.

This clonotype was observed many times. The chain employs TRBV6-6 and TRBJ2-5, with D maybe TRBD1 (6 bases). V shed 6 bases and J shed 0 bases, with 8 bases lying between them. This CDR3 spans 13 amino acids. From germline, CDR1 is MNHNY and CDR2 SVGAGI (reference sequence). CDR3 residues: CASSDRNQETQYF. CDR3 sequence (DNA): TGTGCCAGCAGCGACAGGAACCAAGAGACCCAGTACTTC.

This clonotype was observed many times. The CDR3 coding sequence is TGTGCCAGCATGACCTATCCGGGACAGGGGTGGGAGACCCAGTACTTC. Encoded protein: CASMTYPGQGWETQYF. This chain connects TRBV2 to TRBJ2-5, with TRBD1 identical over 10 bases. The germline V gene has CDR1 SNHLY and CDR2 FYNNEI. The ends lost 7 bases at V and 5 bases at J; junction bases unmatched: 13. The CDR3 has 16 amino acids. Drawing the rest from reference TRBV2 and TRBJ2-5, the complete variable domain is EPEVTQTPSHQVTQMGQEVILRCVPISNHLYFYWYRQILGQKVEFLVSFYNNEISEKSEIFDDQFSVERPDGSNFTLKIRSTKLEDSAMYFCASMTYPGQGWETQYFGPGTRLLVL.

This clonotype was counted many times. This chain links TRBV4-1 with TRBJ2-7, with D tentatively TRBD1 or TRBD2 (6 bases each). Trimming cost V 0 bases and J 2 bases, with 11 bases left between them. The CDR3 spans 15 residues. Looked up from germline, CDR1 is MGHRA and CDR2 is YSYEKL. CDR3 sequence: CASSQEPGEAYEQYF. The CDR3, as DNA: TGCGCCAGCAGCCAAGAACCAGGGGAGGCCTACGAGCAGTACTTC.

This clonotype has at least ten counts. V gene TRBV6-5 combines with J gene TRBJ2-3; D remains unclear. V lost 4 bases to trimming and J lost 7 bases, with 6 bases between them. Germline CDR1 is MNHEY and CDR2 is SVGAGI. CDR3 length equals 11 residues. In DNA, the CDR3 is TGTGCCAGCAGTTCGTCGAATACGCAGTATTTT. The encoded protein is CASSSSNTQYF.

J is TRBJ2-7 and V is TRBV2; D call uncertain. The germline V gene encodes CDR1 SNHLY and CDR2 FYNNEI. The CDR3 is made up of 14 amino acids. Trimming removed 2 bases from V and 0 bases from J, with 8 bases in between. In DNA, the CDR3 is TGTGCCAGCAGTGAACTGAGGAGCTCCTACGAGCAGTACTTC. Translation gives CASSELRSSYEQYF.

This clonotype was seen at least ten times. The CDR3 DNA follows: TGTGCCACCAGTGCTGGCTTGGGCGGGGAGCTGTTTTTT. This encodes CATSAGLGGELFF. The rearrangement links TRBV24-1 to TRBJ2-2; D call uncertain. Trimming removed 5 bases from V and 7 bases from J, with 10 bases in between. CDR3 length: 13 amino acids. Germline CDR1 KGHDR, CDR2 SFDVKD.